The clone carrying this TCR beta chain showed up many times. Time point of the sample: pre-sensitization, week 0. Sample treatment: therapeutic diphenylcyclopropenone sensitization with weekly scalp DPC. The data were obtained in a study of human T cells and chemical hapten exposure. The CDR3 is made up of 14 amino acids. Germline CDR1 reads SQVTM; CDR2 reads ANQGSEA. With 4 bases removed from V and 0 bases from J, the gap between germline ends came to 10 bases. Each CDR3 protein is one row after TCRdb ran MiXCR on the RACE reads. The sample holds tens of thousands of distinct CDR3 sequences, 6.7% seen once.

This receptor was identified in a woman aged 25-40 years with alopecia areata. Some clones in this sample may be carry-over from other donors' samples. V gene TRBV29-1 combines with J gene TRBJ1-3; D call uncertain. The sequencing here drew on whole blood, taken in connection with sensitization to the hapten diphenylcyclopropenone (DPC). The CDR3 DNA sequence: TGCAGCGTTGTCGGCAGCACCTCTGGAAACACCATATATTTT. This codes for CSVVGSTSGNTIYF.